This T cell receptor (beta chain) was obtained from a study of neurological immune-mediated disorders (dated 2019 in TCRdb). The study in broad terms: Among the roughly 35 multiple sclerosis patients, relapsing-remitting MS accounted for approximately 31 and secondary progressive MS accounted for 3. The 106 TCR-beta libraries covered PBMC samples along with longitudinal samples, technical triplicates, and paired sorted CD4+ and CD8+ T-cell subsets. Peripheral blood TCR-beta repertoires from HTLV-I-associated myelopathy (HAM/TSP) patients, multiple sclerosis patients and healthy controls were compared by UMI-based sequencing. The cohort was made up of 68 subjects, consisting of some 14 HAM/TSP patients, about 35 multiple sclerosis patients and about 20 healthy controls. What the work shows at the level of the full study, not this receptor alone: Across subjects, expanded clones never shared an identical CDR3 amino acid sequence, which suggests that the TCR-beta repertoires in every group were private. In a phylogenetic analysis, the repertoires of 18 out of 34 MS patients fell into a single cluster of related CDR3 sequences, pointing to a possible signature at the repertoire level. TCR clonal expansion was greatest in HAM/TSP patients and smallest in MS patients, who ranked below even healthy controls. No clinical or MRI features were associated with the MS cluster, and the authors said that larger cohorts are needed.

For unsorted PBMC libraries, 2 million PBMCs were used after storage in RNAlater at -80 degrees C until RNA extraction. Multiple sclerosis patients were enrolled in a US clinical protocol evaluating disease progression by magnetic resonance imaging. PBMCs were separated from peripheral blood using Ficoll-Hypaque density gradient centrifugation and then cryopreserved in liquid nitrogen. cDNA synthesis used template-switch 5'RACE with a primer carrying a 10-nucleotide random unique molecular identifier tagging each TCR transcript. Each sequencing run produced over 190 million TCR-beta sequences covering 15-18 subjects. The RNeasy kit was used to extract total RNA. Using the KAPA Real-time Library Amplification kit, TCR-beta VDJ regions were amplified with primers for the TCR constant region and the 5'RACE anchor. A first PCR added sample indexes and Illumina adaptors, after which a second PCR increased the library yield. The roughly 650 bp TCR product was size-selected on a 2% E-gel SizeSelection system after Ampure bead purification. Library quality was checked on a Bioanalyzer, concentration was measured with Qubit, and libraries were quantified with the Kapa Library Quantification kit before pooling. An Illumina HiSeq 2500 was used to sequence the libraries paired-end at 2 x 150 bp. To increase sequence diversity, 25-30% phiX was spiked into each library pool. For the original study's pipeline: The quality-filtered reads were processed with the UMI-based MiGEC pipeline, whose error correction step removed more than 85% of the raw TCR sequences. IMGT germline references were used for alignment of VDJ genes, and clonotypes were defined by a unique CDR3 amino acid sequence together with V-J genes. Clonal expansion, Shannon diversity and CDR3 relatedness were evaluated with VDJtools (CalcPairwiseDistances, ClusterSamples), while phylogenetic trees were built in CLCbio workbench. A clone was classed as expanded if it had 8 or more unique UMIs, a cutoff based on coefficient-of-variation modelling across technical triplicates. TCRdb itself trimmed the public reads at Q25 with fastp, ran MiXCR and retained productive beta chains. For every CDR3 protein sequence, its rows merge into one entry that carries the most common genes and DNA. It is TCRdb's table, rather than the study itself, that gives the V and J calls and clone size. The sample contains about 53,000 distinct CDR3 sequences, roughly 3.5% of them found a single time. The top ten constitute about 3% of the sample.

Concerning this clonotype: Its recognized antigen is unknown. Base qualities are not provided; no much larger clone lies one nucleotide away.

The germline V gene encodes CDR1 SGHAT and CDR2 FQNNGV. From the cysteine through the phenylalanine, the CDR3 covers 13 amino acids. The CDR3 DNA has 39 bases and is translated from base 1. Cut back by 2 bases and 3 bases, the V and J ends lie 8 bases apart. In this chain, TRBV11-2 is recombined with TRBJ2-7, with the identity of the D gene unclear. The TCR sequence derives from a woman in her twenties or thirties with multiple sclerosis. The sample consisted of PBMCs. The DNA sequence is given as TGTGCCAGCAGCTTACTAGGTCTCTACGAGCAGTACTTC. It specifies CASSLLGLYEQYF.